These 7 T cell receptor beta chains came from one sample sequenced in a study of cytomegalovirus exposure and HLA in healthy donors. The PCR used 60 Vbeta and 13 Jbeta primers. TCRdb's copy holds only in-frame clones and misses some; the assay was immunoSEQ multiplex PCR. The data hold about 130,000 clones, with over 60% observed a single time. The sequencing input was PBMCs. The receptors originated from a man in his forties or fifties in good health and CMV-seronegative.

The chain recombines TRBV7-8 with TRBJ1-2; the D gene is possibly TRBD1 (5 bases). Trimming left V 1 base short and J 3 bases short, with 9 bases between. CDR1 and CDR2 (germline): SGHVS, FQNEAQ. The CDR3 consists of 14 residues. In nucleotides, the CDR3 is TGTGCCAGCAGCTTAGGCAGGGCTCACTATGGCTACACCTTC. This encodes CASSLGRAHYGYTF. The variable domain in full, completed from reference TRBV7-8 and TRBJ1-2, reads GAGVSQSPRYKVAKRGQDVALRCDPISGHVSLFWYQQALGQGPEFLTYFQNEAQLDKSGLPSDRFFAERPEGSVSTLKIQRTQQEDSAVYLCASSLGRAHYGYTFGSGTRLTVV.

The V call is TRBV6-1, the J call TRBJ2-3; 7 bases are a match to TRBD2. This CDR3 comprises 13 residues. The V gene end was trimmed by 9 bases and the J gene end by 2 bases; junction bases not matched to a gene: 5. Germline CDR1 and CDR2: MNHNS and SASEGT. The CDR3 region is CASGGGHTDTQYF. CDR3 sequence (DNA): TGTGCCAGTGGCGGGGGTCACACAGATACGCAGTATTTT.

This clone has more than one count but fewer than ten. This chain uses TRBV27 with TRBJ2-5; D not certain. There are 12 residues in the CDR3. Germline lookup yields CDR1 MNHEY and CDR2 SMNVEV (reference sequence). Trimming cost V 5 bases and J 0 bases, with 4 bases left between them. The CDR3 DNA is TGTGCCAGCAGTCGGTACCAAGAGACCCAGTACTTC. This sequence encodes CASSRYQETQYF.

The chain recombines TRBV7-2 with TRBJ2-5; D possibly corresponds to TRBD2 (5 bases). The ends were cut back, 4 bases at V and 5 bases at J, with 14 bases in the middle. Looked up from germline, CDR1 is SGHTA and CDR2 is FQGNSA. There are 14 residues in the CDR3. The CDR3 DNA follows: TGTGCCAGCAGCTATCAGACCGGCGGGGAGACCCAGTACTTC. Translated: CASSYQTGGETQYF.

The CDR3, as DNA: TGTGCCAGCAGTGAAAAGCCGTCAAGCTACACCTTC. As protein: CASSEKPSSYTF. The chain combines TRBV25-1 with TRBJ1-2; no clear D gene. The CDR3 is 12 residues long. Germline loops: CDR1 MGHDK, CDR2 SYGVNS. V shed 2 bases and J shed 9 bases, with 10 bases lying between them.

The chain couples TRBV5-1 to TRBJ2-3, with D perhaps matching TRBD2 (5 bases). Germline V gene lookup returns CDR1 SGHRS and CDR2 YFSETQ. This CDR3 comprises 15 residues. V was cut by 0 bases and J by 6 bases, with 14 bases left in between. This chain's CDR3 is CASSLAGRSGDTQYF. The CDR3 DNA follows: TGCGCCAGCAGCTTGGCCGGCCGATCGGGGGATACGCAGTATTTT.

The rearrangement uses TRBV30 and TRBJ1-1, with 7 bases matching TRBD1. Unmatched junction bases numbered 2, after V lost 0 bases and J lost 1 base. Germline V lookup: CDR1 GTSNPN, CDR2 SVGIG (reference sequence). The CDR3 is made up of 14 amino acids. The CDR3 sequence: CAWSVRDRNTEAFF. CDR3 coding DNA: TGTGCCTGGAGTGTCAGGGACAGGAACACTGAAGCTTTCTTT.